This T cell receptor beta chain was captured in a study of T cell responses to AZD1222 COVID-19 vaccine. Study-wide results and caveats: Spike-specific TCR breadth and depth went up after people got two AZD1222 doses. The donor group comprised mostly white British people and more females; the analysis possibly underestimated clonal diversity. Just six people given AZD1222 tested seropositive at baseline.

As to this clone: Its antigen is as yet unknown.

Second doses were pooled across both intervals (about 4 or about 12 weeks). Germline CDR1 reads GTSNPN; CDR2 reads SVGIG (reference sequence). The CDR3 spans 14 residues. V lost 0 bases and J 1 base, leaving 9 bases between the germline ends. Libraries were prepared by immunoSEQ multiplex PCR; TCRdb keeps only in-frame clonotypes and omits some of them. The table has around 150,000 clones, just over 90% seen once. Sequencing was performed on peripheral blood, taken 28 days after the second AZD1222 dose. The rearrangement uses TRBV30 and TRBJ1-2, with D unclear. The sequence was collected from an adult who received the AZD1222 COVID-19 vaccine. The CDR3 spells CAWSVAGVNYGYTF. CDR3 nucleotide sequence: TGTGCCTGGAGTGTGGCAGGAGTTAACTATGGCTACACCTTC.